This TCR beta chain derives from a study of regulatory T cells in long-lasting Graves disease. Indicated time point: newly diagnosed GD, antithyroid drugs for less than 3 months. After RNA was extracted from PBMCs, the TCR library was made from it. V lost 6 bases to trimming and J lost 3 bases, with 11 bases between them. Germline values: CDR1 DFQATT, CDR2 SNEGSKA (reference sequence). This CDR3 contains 13 residues. TCR beta libraries were built with iRepertoire HTBI primers and Arm-PCR of CDR3 regions. TCRdb independently ran MiXCR on the multiplex PCR reads; one entry per CDR3 protein. The table records about 450,000 distinct CDR3 sequences, 16% of them present only once. The same data also went into a second study, on T cells in Graves' hyperthyroidism and ophthalmopathy.

The chain combines TRBV20-1 with TRBJ2-2; D is ambiguous. The clonotype was recovered from a woman in her twenties or thirties with Graves disease. The sample consisted of peripheral blood mononuclear cells (PBMCs), taken at new diagnosis, from a patient treated with antithyroid drugs. The CDR3 protein is CSAITLDTGELFF. The CDR3 DNA is TGCAGTGCCATAACTTTGGACACCGGGGAGCTGTTTTTT.